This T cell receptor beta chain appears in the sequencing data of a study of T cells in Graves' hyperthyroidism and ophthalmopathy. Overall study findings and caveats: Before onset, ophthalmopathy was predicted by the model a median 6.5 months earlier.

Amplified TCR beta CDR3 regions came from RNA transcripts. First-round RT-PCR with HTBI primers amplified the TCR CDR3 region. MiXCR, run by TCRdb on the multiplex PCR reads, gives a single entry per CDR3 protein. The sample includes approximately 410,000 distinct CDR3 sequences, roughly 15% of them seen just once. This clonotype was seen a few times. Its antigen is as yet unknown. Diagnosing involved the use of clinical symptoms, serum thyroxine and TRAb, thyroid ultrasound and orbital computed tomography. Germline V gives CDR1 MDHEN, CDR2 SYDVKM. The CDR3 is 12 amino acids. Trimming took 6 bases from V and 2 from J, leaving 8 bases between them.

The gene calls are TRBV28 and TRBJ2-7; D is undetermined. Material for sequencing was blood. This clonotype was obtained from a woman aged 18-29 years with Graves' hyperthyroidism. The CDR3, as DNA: TGTGCCAGCAGGACTGCACCCTACGAGCAGTACTTC. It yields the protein CASRTAPYEQYF.